A single sample gave rise to the 10 T cell receptor beta chains below, sequenced in a study of OX40 agonist ivuxolimab in advanced cancers. Profiled with immunoSEQ multiplex PCR; TCRdb holds only in-frame clones, not every one. This sample has some 20,000 clones, with roughly 82% found just once. Sequenced here: CD4+ or CD8+ T cells sorted from blood, sampled in a trial of the OX40 agonist ivuxolimab. All receptors come from an adult with an advanced solid tumor such as melanoma, head and neck, liver or kidney cancer.

The chain combines TRBV28 with TRBJ2-2; 9 bases fit TRBD1. V lost 10 bases to trimming and J lost 4 bases; unmatched junction nucleotides: 7. The CDR3 loop spans 14 amino acids. Germline CDR1 MDHEN, CDR2 SYDVKM. CDR3 in DNA: TGTGCCACCTGGGACAGGGTGAGCACCGGGGAGCTGTTTTTT. It translates to CATWDRVSTGELFF.

The chain has TRBV5-6 and TRBJ2-6, with a weak D call TRBD2 (5 bases). The CDR3 extends over 16 amino acids. V was shortened by 0 bases and J by 0 bases, with 7 bases between the two germline ends. Germline CDR1 and CDR2: SGHDT and YYEEEE. The CDR3 region has the DNA TGTGCCAGCAGCTTGGCGGGGAACTCTGGGGCCAACGTCCTGACTTTC. Its translation is CASSLAGNSGANVLTF.

The chain carries TRBV7-2 and TRBJ1-6; 8 bases agree with TRBD1. CDR1 and CDR2 from the germline V gene are SGHTA and FQGNSA. The CDR3 totals 15 residues. V lost 4 bases to trimming and J lost 9 bases; unmatched junction nucleotides: 8. This CDR3 reads CASSSRTGFSSPLHF. The DNA of the CDR3 is TGTGCCAGCAGCTCTAGGACAGGGTTTAGTTCACCCCTCCACTTT.

The chain combines TRBV19 with TRBJ1-2, with D possibly matching TRBD1 (5 bases). The V end lost 7 bases, the J end lost 4 bases, and 13 bases lay between the germline ends. Germline CDR1 is LNHDA and CDR2 is SQIVND (reference sequence). The CDR3 has 13 residues. The chain's CDR3 is CASTLSGTYGYTF. CDR3 DNA sequence: TGTGCCAGTACACTTTCAGGGACCTATGGCTACACCTTC.

The chain has TRBV10-2 and TRBJ2-4; 9 bases line up with TRBD2. With V trimmed by 3 bases and J by 6 bases, 3 bases remained unmatched. The CDR3 runs 14 residues. CDR1 WSHSY and CDR2 SAAADI come from the germline V gene. CDR3 DNA: TGCGCCAGCAGTGACAGCGGGAGGAGAAACATTCAGTACTTC. This sequence encodes CASSDSGRRNIQYF.

Concerning this clone: Germline is not matched at one junction end, which may reflect a read error. This CDR3 reads CASSNSGTASEQYF. The CDR3 DNA follows: TGTGCCAGCAGTAACTCCGGGACCGCTAGCGAGCAGTACTTC. The chain employs TRBV6-5 and TRBJ2-7; D is perhaps TRBD1 or TRBD2 (5 bases each). The germline gives CDR1 MNHEY, CDR2 SVGAGI. The CDR3 has 14 residues.

This chain connects TRBV5-6 to TRBJ2-3; the match to TRBD2 covers 10 bases. CDR1 and CDR2 from the germline V gene are SGHDT and YYEEEE. V lost 6 bases, J lost 3 bases, and 7 bases stayed unmatched. The CDR3 has 15 amino acids. CDR3 amino acids: CASNPLLAGTDTQYF. In nucleotides, the CDR3 is TGTGCCAGCAACCCACTACTAGCGGGGACAGATACGCAGTATTTT.

The chain joins TRBV6-5 to TRBJ2-2; D is unclear. V lost 2 bases, J lost 6 bases, and 13 bases lay in between. The CDR3 is 15 amino acids. Germline V lookup: CDR1 MNHEY, CDR2 SVGAGI. The chain's CDR3 is CASSYIGGRAGELFF. DNA for the CDR3: TGTGCCAGCAGTTACATTGGCGGCCGCGCCGGGGAGCTGTTTTTT.

This clone was found once. The genes are TRBV5-6 and TRBJ2-7, with a weak D call TRBD2 (5 bases). The V end lost 4 bases, the J end lost 5 bases, and 13 bases lay between the germline ends. The germline V gene has CDR1 SGHDT and CDR2 YYEEEE. The CDR3 extends over 13 amino acids. The CDR3 region has the DNA TGTGCCAGCAGCCGGGGATTTCGCAACGAGCAGTACTTC. It codes for CASSRGFRNEQYF.

The chain employs TRBV19 and TRBJ2-7; 10 bases fit TRBD2. The ends lost 2 bases at V and 2 bases at J; junction bases unmatched: 0. The CDR3 totals 14 residues. The V gene's germline CDR1 is LNHDA and CDR2 SQIVND (reference sequence). The CDR3, as DNA: TGTGCCAGTAGTATACTAGCGGGAGCCTACGAGCAGTACTTC. It codes for CASSILAGAYEQYF.